The 9 T cell receptor beta chains listed next were all sequenced from one sample in a study of cytomegalovirus exposure and HLA in healthy donors. PCR was performed using 60 Vbeta and 13 Jbeta primers. Generated by immunoSEQ multiplex PCR, the TCRdb table keeps only in-frame clones and is missing some. The sample includes over 120,000 clones, just under 85% of them seen just once. Sequenced input: PBMCs. These TCRs come from an older woman in good health and CMV-seropositive.

The V gene is TRBV7-2, the J gene TRBJ2-7; weak D call: TRBD1 (6 bases). This CDR3 contains 13 residues. The germline CDR1 and CDR2 sequences are SGHTA and FQGNSA. Trimming removed 5 bases at V and 4 bases at J, with 12 bases between. The CDR3 DNA sequence: TGTGCCAGCAGCCCCGGGACAAAATACGAGCAGTACTTC. Amino acid sequence: CASSPGTKYEQYF.

The rearrangement links TRBV5-1 to TRBJ2-5; 7 bases fit TRBD2. This CDR3 has 16 amino acids. J lost 1 base, V lost 3 bases, and 9 bases had no gene match. Germline assignment: CDR1 SGHRS and CDR2 YFSETQ. This CDR3 reads CASSSGLTGGQETQYF. The DNA of the CDR3 is TGCGCCAGCAGCTCGGGACTGACGGGAGGCCAAGAGACCCAGTACTTC.

This clone has only a few counts. The chain is built from TRBV6-5 and TRBJ2-7; 7 positions agree with TRBD2. The germline gives CDR1 MNHEY, CDR2 SVGAGI. V lost 6 bases to trimming and J lost 2 bases; unmatched junction nucleotides: 7. The CDR3 sequence is 14 residues long. This CDR3 reads CASSPGRLAYEQYF. The CDR3 nucleotides are TGTGCCAGCAGCCCCGGGAGGCTTGCCTACGAGCAGTACTTC.

The CDR3 here is CASSQGAKGPEEGDTEAFF. The CDR3 bases are TGTGCCAGCAGCCAAGGGGCAAAAGGCCCGGAAGAGGGGGACACTGAAGCTTTCTTT. This chain connects TRBV4-2 to TRBJ1-1, with D possibly being TRBD1 (6 bases). The V end was cut by 1 base, the J end by 3 bases, with 24 bases between. The V gene's germline CDR1 is LGHNA and CDR2 YNFKEQ. The CDR3 has 19 amino acids.

The chain employs TRBV27 and TRBJ1-5, with D maybe TRBD1 (6 bases). The CDR3 consists of 16 residues. Germline lookup yields CDR1 MNHEY and CDR2 SMNVEV (reference sequence). Trimming pared 5 bases from V and 2 bases from J, leaving 16 bases between. This CDR3 reads CASSPLGRGGNQPQHF. CDR3 DNA: TGTGCCAGCAGTCCTTTGGGGAGGGGGGGCAATCAGCCCCAGCATTTT.

This clone was seen a handful of times. This rearrangement joins TRBV19 to TRBJ1-4; D is unresolved. The CDR3 loop spans 14 amino acids. Trimming took 6 bases from V and 8 from J, leaving 16 bases between them. Germline CDR1 is LNHDA and CDR2 is SQIVND (reference sequence). CDR3 sequence: CASSESLRGEKLFF. In DNA form, the CDR3 reads TGTGCCAGTAGCGAGTCCCTCCGAGGCGAAAAACTGTTTTTT.

The count of this clone is one. This rearrangement joins TRBV11-3 to TRBJ2-1, with 8 nucleotides matching TRBD2. J was trimmed by 5 bases and V by 5 bases; bases with no gene match: 11. CDR1 SGHNT and CDR2 YENEEA come from the germline V gene. This CDR3 region has 16 residues. The DNA of the CDR3 is TGTGCCAGCAGCCGCCGGTTAGCGGGAACCAACAATGAGCAGTTCTTC. This encodes CASSRRLAGTNNEQFF. The entire variable domain, with the rest obtained from reference TRBV11-3 and TRBJ2-1, is as follows: EAGVVQSPRYKIIEKKQPVAFWCNPISGHNTLYWYLQNLGQGPELLIRYENEEAVDDSQLPKDRFSAERLKGVDSTLKIQPAELGDSAVYLCASSRRLAGTNNEQFFGPGTRLTVL.

V is TRBV29-1 and J is TRBJ2-3; 7 bases fit TRBD2. Germline CDR1 is SQVTM and CDR2 is ANQGSEA. Trimming took 7 bases from V and 1 from J; bases not matched to a gene: 8. This CDR3 is built from 14 residues. The CDR3 reads CSAEGAGGTDTQYF. The CDR3 DNA reads TGCAGCGCAGAAGGGGCGGGAGGCACAGATACGCAGTATTTT.

V usage is TRBV6-4 and J usage is TRBJ2-1; 7 nucleotides align to TRBD2. The V and J ends lost 3 bases and 8 bases, in that order; junction bases with no gene match: 4. Germline V gives CDR1 MRHNA, CDR2 SNTAGT. The CDR3 totals 13 residues. The CDR3 DNA reads as TGTGCCAGCAGTGAGCGGGAGACGGATGAGCAGTTCTTC. This encodes CASSERETDEQFF.